This T cell receptor (beta chain) was sequenced in a study of cytomegalovirus exposure and HLA in healthy donors. Findings and limits, study-wide: A later analysis revealed that TCR association rates differed between HLA loci, peaking at DRB1 and bottoming out at HLA-C. Some public TCRs appeared in many individuals, while most sequences were rare. When presence/absence was analysed, sequencing depth was taken to be roughly uniform across donors. For most TCR beta V segments, an earlier analysis put the productive rate at about 90% or about 30% of the time.

Concerning this clone itself: The antigen is not known.

The CDR3 runs to 15 residues. The junction had 4 bases not matched to a gene; V was cut back by 4 bases and J by 4 bases. Germline V gene lookup returns CDR1 KGHSH and CDR2 LQKENI. 13 Jbeta primers and 60 Vbeta primers were used for the PCR. Clones were sequenced by immunoSEQ multiplex PCR, and TCRdb holds only the in-frame ones, with some missing. Of roughly 100,000 clones listed, roughly three quarters are singletons. The chain is built from TRBV18 and TRBJ2-1, with 10 bases lining up with TRBD2. Material: PBMCs. This clonotype was sampled from a middle-aged man in good health and CMV-seronegative. CDR3 in amino acids: CASSHETSGYNEQFF. The CDR3 nucleotides read TGTGCCAGCTCACACGAGACTAGCGGGTACAATGAGCAGTTCTTC.